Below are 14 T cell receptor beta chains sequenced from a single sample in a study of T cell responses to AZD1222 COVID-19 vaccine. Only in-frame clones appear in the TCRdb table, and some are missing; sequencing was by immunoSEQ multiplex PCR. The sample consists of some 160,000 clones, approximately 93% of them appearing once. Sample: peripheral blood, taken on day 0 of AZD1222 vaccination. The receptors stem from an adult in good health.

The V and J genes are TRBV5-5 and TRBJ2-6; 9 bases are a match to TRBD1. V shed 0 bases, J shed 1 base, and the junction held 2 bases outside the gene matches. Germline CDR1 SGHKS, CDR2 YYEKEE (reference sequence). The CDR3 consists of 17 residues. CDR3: CASSLEGQGSGANVLTF. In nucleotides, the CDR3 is TGTGCCAGCAGCTTGGAGGGACAGGGTTCTGGGGCCAACGTCCTGACTTTC.

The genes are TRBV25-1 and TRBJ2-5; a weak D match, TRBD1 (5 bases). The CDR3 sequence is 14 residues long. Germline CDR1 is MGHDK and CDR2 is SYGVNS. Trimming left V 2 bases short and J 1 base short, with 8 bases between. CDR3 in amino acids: CASSEQGPQETQYF. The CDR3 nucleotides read TGTGCCAGCAGTGAACAGGGCCCCCAAGAGACCCAGTACTTC.

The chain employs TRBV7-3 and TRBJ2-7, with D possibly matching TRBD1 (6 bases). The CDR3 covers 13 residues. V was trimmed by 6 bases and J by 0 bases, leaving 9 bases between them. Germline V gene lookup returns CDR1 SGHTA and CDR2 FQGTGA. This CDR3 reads CASRQGDSYEQYF. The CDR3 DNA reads TGTGCCAGCAGACAGGGCGACTCCTACGAGCAGTACTTC.

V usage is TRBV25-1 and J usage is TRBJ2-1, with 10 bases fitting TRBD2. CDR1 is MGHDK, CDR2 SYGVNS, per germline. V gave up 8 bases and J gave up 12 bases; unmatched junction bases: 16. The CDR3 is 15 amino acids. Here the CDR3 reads CASSSTVGSSGGQFF. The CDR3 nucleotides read TGTGCCAGCTCTTCTACGGTGGGGTCTAGCGGGGGGCAGTTCTTC.

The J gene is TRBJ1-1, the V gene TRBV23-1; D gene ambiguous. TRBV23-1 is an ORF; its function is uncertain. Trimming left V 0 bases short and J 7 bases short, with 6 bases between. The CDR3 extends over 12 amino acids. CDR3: CASSQSENEAFF. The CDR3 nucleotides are TGCGCCAGCAGTCAATCGGAGAATGAAGCTTTCTTT.

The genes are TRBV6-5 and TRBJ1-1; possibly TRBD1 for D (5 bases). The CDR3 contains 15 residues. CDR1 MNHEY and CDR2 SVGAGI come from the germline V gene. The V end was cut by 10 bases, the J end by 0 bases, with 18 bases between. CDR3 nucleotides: TGTGCCACCCGGACTAGATGGGGCCTGAACACTGAAGCTTTCTTT. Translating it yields CATRTRWGLNTEAFF.

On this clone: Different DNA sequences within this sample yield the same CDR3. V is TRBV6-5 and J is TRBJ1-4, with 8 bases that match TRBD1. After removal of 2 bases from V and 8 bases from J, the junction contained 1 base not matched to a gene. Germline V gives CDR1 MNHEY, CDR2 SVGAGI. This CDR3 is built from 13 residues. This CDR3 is CASSYGTGEKLFF. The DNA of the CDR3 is TGTGCCAGCAGTTACGGGACAGGCGAAAAACTGTTTTTT.

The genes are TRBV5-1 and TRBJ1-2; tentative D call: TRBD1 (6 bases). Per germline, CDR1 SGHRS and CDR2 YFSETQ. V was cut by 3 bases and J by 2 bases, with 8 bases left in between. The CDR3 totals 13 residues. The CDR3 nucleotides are TGCGCCAGCAGCTGGGGACAAAACTATGGCTACACCTTC. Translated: CASSWGQNYGYTF.

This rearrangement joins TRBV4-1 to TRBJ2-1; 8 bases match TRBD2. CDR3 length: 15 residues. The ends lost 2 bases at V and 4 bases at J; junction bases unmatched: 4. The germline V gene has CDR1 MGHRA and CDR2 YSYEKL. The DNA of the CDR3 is TGCGCCAGCAGCCAACGCGGGGGGACTTACAATGAGCAGTTCTTC. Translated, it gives CASSQRGGTYNEQFF.

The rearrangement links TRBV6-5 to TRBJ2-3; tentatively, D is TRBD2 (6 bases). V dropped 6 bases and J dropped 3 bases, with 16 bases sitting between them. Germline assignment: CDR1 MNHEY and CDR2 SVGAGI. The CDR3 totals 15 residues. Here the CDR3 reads CASSPPAGRTDTQYF. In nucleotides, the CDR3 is TGTGCCAGCAGCCCCCCGGCGGGGAGAACAGATACGCAGTATTTT.

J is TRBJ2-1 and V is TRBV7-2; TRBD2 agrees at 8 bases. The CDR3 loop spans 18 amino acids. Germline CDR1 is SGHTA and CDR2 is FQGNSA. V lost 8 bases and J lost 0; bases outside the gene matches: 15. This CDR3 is CASGAAGGTRDSYNEQFF. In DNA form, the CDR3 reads TGTGCCAGCGGGGCGGCGGGGGGTACCAGGGACTCCTACAATGAGCAGTTCTTC.

CDR3 DNA: TGTGCCATCAGTGGTGAAGGGACTGGAAACACCATATATTTT. The encoded protein is CAISGEGTGNTIYF. The rearrangement joins TRBV10-3 to TRBJ1-3; no clear D. V lost 4 bases and J 2 bases, leaving 9 bases between the germline ends. CDR1 ENHRY and CDR2 SYGVKD come from the germline V gene. The CDR3 spans 14 residues.

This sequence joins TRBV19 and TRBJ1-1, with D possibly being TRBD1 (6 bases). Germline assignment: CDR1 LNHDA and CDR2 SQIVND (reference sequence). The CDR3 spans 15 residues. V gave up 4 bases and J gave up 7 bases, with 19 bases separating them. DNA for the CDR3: TGTGCCAGTAGTACGATACAGGGAGGTGGTAATGAAGCTTTCTTT. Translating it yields CASSTIQGGGNEAFF.

CDR3 nucleotides: TGTGCCACCAGTTCAAATTCCGGGACGGTAAATGAAAAACTGTTTTTT. Its translation: CATSSNSGTVNEKLFF. The chain carries TRBV24-1 and TRBJ1-4, with D perhaps TRBD1 (5 bases). CDR3 size: 16 residues. Germline V gene sequence: CDR1 KGHDR, CDR2 SFDVKD. The V and J ends lost 6 bases and 5 bases respectively, with 18 bases between them.